The rows below give T cell receptor beta chains drawn from one sample of a study of T-cell memory formation after mild COVID-19. TCRdb called the 5' RACE reads again in MiXCR, with one record for every CDR3 protein. The data show hundreds of thousands of distinct CDR3 sequences, 25% to 30% seen once. The sample consisted of PBMCs or a T cell subset sorted from them (not recorded which). The receptor source for this set is an adult woman who had mild COVID-19 (a few samples of this study predate the infection). Cell type and time point are not known. Each CDR3 is given with its conserved first and last residue. D genes are given only for firm matches. The size field is filled for only some rows; it gives once, few, many or a size class.

abundance: once
v_gene: TRBV7-9
j_gene: TRBJ1-1
d_gene: -
CDR3aa: CASSIGGPPEAEAFF
CDR3nt: TGTGCCAGCAGTATTGGGGGGCCCCCGGAGGCTGAAGCTTTCTTT

abundance: once
v_gene: TRBV13
j_gene: TRBJ1-4
d_gene: -
CDR3aa: CASSLGEAAEKLFF
CDR3nt: TGTGCCAGCAGCTTAGGGGAAGCCGCTGAAAAACTGTTTTTT

abundance: few
v_gene: TRBV6-1
j_gene: TRBJ2-3
d_gene: -
CDR3aa: CASSEAPGASTDTQYF
CDR3nt: TGTGCCAGCAGTGAAGCGCCAGGTGCTAGCACAGATACGCAGTATTTT

abundance: -
v_gene: TRBV12-3/TRBV12-4
j_gene: TRBJ2-1
d_gene: TRBD2
CDR3aa: CASSLTSGSMQLRNEQFF
CDR3nt: TGTGCCAGCAGTTTGACTAGCGGATCGATGCAATTACGCAATGAGCAGTTCTTC

abundance: few
v_gene: TRBV7-9
j_gene: TRBJ2-7
d_gene: -
CDR3aa: CASTDGLAEQYF
CDR3nt: TGTGCCAGCACCGACGGCCTGGCCGAGCAGTACTTC

abundance: few
v_gene: TRBV5-1
j_gene: TRBJ1-2
d_gene: -
CDR3aa: CASSLSEGDYGYTF
CDR3nt: TGCGCCAGCAGCCTCTCAGAGGGAGACTATGGCTACACCTTC

abundance: -
v_gene: TRBV7-8
j_gene: TRBJ1-1
d_gene: TRBD1
CDR3aa: CASSQMAGGYAEAFF
CDR3nt: TGTGCCAGCAGCCAAATGGCAGGGGGCTATGCTGAAGCTTTCTTT

abundance: few
v_gene: TRBV5-6
j_gene: TRBJ2-1
d_gene: TRBD1
CDR3aa: CASSSPGTGSYNEQFF
CDR3nt: TGTGCCAGCAGCTCCCCCGGGACAGGGTCCTACAATGAGCAGTTCTTC

abundance: few
v_gene: TRBV9
j_gene: TRBJ2-5
d_gene: -
CDR3aa: CASSPSSGVGETQYF
CDR3nt: TGTGCCAGCAGCCCATCATCGGGAGTCGGGGAGACCCAGTACTTC

abundance: -
v_gene: TRBV19
j_gene: TRBJ2-1
d_gene: -
CDR3aa: CASRPPGQGGHNEQFF
CDR3nt: TGTGCCAGTAGACCCCCCGGGCAGGGGGGTCACAATGAGCAGTTCTTC

abundance: many
v_gene: TRBV7-9
j_gene: TRBJ2-1
d_gene: -
CDR3aa: CASSPGGLRNEQFF
CDR3nt: TGTGCCAGCAGCCCAGGGGGACTTCGCAATGAGCAGTTCTTC

abundance: once
v_gene: TRBV18
j_gene: TRBJ2-6
d_gene: -
CDR3aa: CASSHSAGANVLTF
CDR3nt: TGTGCCAGCTCTCATTCGGCTGGGGCCAACGTCCTGACTTTC

abundance: few
v_gene: TRBV6-5
j_gene: TRBJ1-1
d_gene: TRBD1
CDR3aa: CASSPDRVEQAFF
CDR3nt: TGTGCCAGCAGTCCCGACAGGGTGGAGCAAGCTTTCTTT

abundance: -
v_gene: TRBV20-1
j_gene: TRBJ2-3
d_gene: TRBD2
CDR3aa: CSARSLAGWGTDTQYF
CDR3nt: TGCAGTGCTAGATCGCTAGCGGGTTGGGGCACAGATACGCAGTATTTT

abundance: few
v_gene: TRBV3-1
j_gene: TRBJ2-1
d_gene: -
CDR3aa: CASSSGLGVYNEQFF
CDR3nt: TGTGCCAGCAGCTCGGGGCTAGGAGTCTACAATGAGCAGTTCTTC

abundance: few
v_gene: TRBV12-3/TRBV12-4
j_gene: TRBJ1-3
d_gene: -
CDR3aa: CASSPLGTGNTIYF
CDR3nt: TGTGCCAGCAGCCCGCTGGGGACTGGAAACACCATATATTTT

abundance: -
v_gene: TRBV29-1
j_gene: TRBJ2-7
d_gene: -
CDR3aa: CSVEGGRGAGYEQYF
CDR3nt: TGCAGCGTTGAAGGGGGAAGGGGTGCGGGCTACGAGCAGTACTTC

abundance: few
v_gene: TRBV28
j_gene: TRBJ2-1
d_gene: -
CDR3aa: CASSLKVAYNEQFF
CDR3nt: TGTGCCAGCAGTTTAAAAGTGGCTTACAATGAGCAGTTCTTC

abundance: -
v_gene: TRBV21-1
j_gene: TRBJ2-2
d_gene: -
CDR3aa: CASSKSIQGGNTGELFF
CDR3nt: TGTGCCAGCAGCAAAAGCATCCAGGGGGGGAACACCGGGGAGCTGTTTTTT

abundance: few
v_gene: TRBV4-2
j_gene: TRBJ2-1
d_gene: TRBD2
CDR3aa: CASSQGLADSYNEQFF
CDR3nt: TGTGCCAGCAGCCAAGGACTAGCGGACTCCTACAATGAGCAGTTCTTC

abundance: -
v_gene: TRBV7-2
j_gene: TRBJ2-1
d_gene: TRBD2
CDR3aa: CASSTTSGTSGSGNEQFF
CDR3nt: TGTGCCAGCAGCACCACCTCCGGGACTAGCGGGAGCGGCAATGAGCAGTTCTTC

abundance: -
v_gene: TRBV10-3
j_gene: TRBJ2-5
d_gene: -
CDR3aa: CAISVDSEETQYF
CDR3nt: TGTGCCATCAGTGTGGACTCAGAAGAGACCCAGTACTTC

abundance: -
v_gene: TRBV7-2
j_gene: TRBJ2-1
d_gene: TRBD1
CDR3aa: CASSPGTGGSSYNEQFF
CDR3nt: TGTGCCAGCAGCCCCGGGACAGGGGGGAGCTCCTACAATGAGCAGTTCTTC

abundance: few
v_gene: TRBV7-3
j_gene: TRBJ2-2
d_gene: TRBD2
CDR3aa: CASSFYRTSGSDGELFF
CDR3nt: TGTGCCAGCAGCTTCTATAGGACTAGCGGGAGTGACGGGGAGCTGTTTTTT

abundance: many
v_gene: TRBV9
j_gene: TRBJ2-1
d_gene: -
CDR3aa: CASSVATGFGVGSSYNEQFF
CDR3nt: TGTGCCAGCAGCGTAGCTACGGGGTTCGGGGTGGGGAGCTCCTACAATGAGCAGTTCTTC

abundance: few
v_gene: TRBV7-9
j_gene: TRBJ1-2
d_gene: TRBD1
CDR3aa: CASSFLTGDNYGYTF
CDR3nt: TGTGCCAGCAGCTTTTTGACAGGGGATAACTATGGCTACACCTTC

abundance: few
v_gene: TRBV5-1
j_gene: TRBJ2-1
d_gene: TRBD2
CDR3aa: CASSIGGYNEQFF
CDR3nt: TGCGCCAGCAGCATCGGGGGGTACAATGAGCAGTTCTTC

abundance: few
v_gene: TRBV24-1
j_gene: TRBJ2-1
d_gene: TRBD2
CDR3aa: CATSELAGVEQFF
CDR3nt: TGTGCCACCAGTGAACTAGCGGGAGTTGAGCAGTTCTTC

abundance: -
v_gene: TRBV4-1
j_gene: TRBJ2-3
d_gene: -
CDR3aa: CASSQVGQGGTDTQYF
CDR3nt: TGCGCCAGCAGCCAAGTTGGTCAGGGGGGAACAGATACGCAGTATTTT

abundance: -
v_gene: TRBV21-1
j_gene: TRBJ1-2
d_gene: -
CDR3aa: CASSRPGAWDYGYTF
CDR3nt: TGTGCCAGCAGCAGACCGGGGGCGTGGGACTATGGCTACACCTTC

abundance: few
v_gene: TRBV7-2
j_gene: TRBJ2-6
d_gene: -
CDR3aa: CASSSTTGANVLTF
CDR3nt: TGTGCCAGCAGCTCAACTACTGGGGCCAACGTCCTGACTTTC

abundance: few
v_gene: TRBV5-1
j_gene: TRBJ1-5
d_gene: TRBD1
CDR3aa: CASSLGGQGPNQPQHF
CDR3nt: TGCGCCAGCAGCTTGGGCGGACAGGGACCGAATCAGCCCCAGCATTTT

abundance: many
v_gene: TRBV24-1
j_gene: TRBJ2-2
d_gene: -
CDR3aa: CATKRTSTGELFF
CDR3nt: TGTGCCACCAAAAGGACGTCGACCGGGGAGCTGTTTTTT

abundance: -
v_gene: TRBV20-1
j_gene: TRBJ2-1
d_gene: -
CDR3aa: CSARDPKAPGNEQFF
CDR3nt: TGCAGTGCTAGAGATCCCAAGGCCCCGGGGAATGAGCAGTTCTTC

abundance: few
v_gene: TRBV6-1
j_gene: TRBJ1-6
d_gene: -
CDR3aa: CASRTGTHLPLHF
CDR3nt: TGTGCCAGCAGGACGGGGACCCACCTACCCCTCCACTTT

abundance: many
v_gene: TRBV12-3/TRBV12-4
j_gene: TRBJ2-3
d_gene: -
CDR3aa: CASSLGGGAARGTQYF
CDR3nt: TGTGCCAGCAGTTTAGGAGGTGGGGCAGCACGGGGGACGCAGTATTTT

abundance: -
v_gene: TRBV2
j_gene: TRBJ2-3
d_gene: -
CDR3aa: CASSELVGADTQYF
CDR3nt: TGTGCCAGCAGTGAACTAGTGGGGGCAGATACGCAGTATTTT

abundance: -
v_gene: TRBV11-3
j_gene: TRBJ2-3
d_gene: -
CDR3aa: CASSLLDYPGTDTQYF
CDR3nt: TGTGCCAGCAGCTTGCTCGACTACCCCGGCACAGATACGCAGTATTTT

abundance: many
v_gene: TRBV24-1
j_gene: TRBJ2-1
d_gene: TRBD2
CDR3aa: CATSLGTSGYNEQFF
CDR3nt: TGTGCCACCAGTCTGGGGACTAGCGGATACAATGAGCAGTTCTTC

abundance: few
v_gene: TRBV7-9
j_gene: TRBJ2-2
d_gene: -
CDR3aa: CASSDIPTNTGELFF
CDR3nt: TGTGCCAGCAGCGACATCCCTACGAACACCGGGGAGCTGTTTTTT

abundance: few
v_gene: TRBV12-3/TRBV12-4
j_gene: TRBJ1-5
d_gene: TRBD1
CDR3aa: CASSTRTGEILDQPQHF
CDR3nt: TGTGCCAGCAGTACCCGGACAGGGGAAATACTCGATCAGCCCCAGCATTTT

abundance: -
v_gene: TRBV3-1
j_gene: TRBJ1-4
d_gene: -
CDR3aa: CASSQVGVGKLFF
CDR3nt: TGTGCCAGCAGCCAAGTGGGGGTCGGAAAACTGTTTTTT

abundance: few
v_gene: TRBV7-9
j_gene: TRBJ2-1
d_gene: TRBD2
CDR3aa: CASSFRTSGSDDNEQFF
CDR3nt: TGTGCCAGCAGCTTTAGGACTAGCGGGAGTGACGACAATGAGCAGTTCTTC

abundance: -
v_gene: TRBV6-2/TRBV6-3
j_gene: TRBJ2-1
d_gene: TRBD2
CDR3aa: CASSSSGSFHEQFF
CDR3nt: TGTGCCAGCAGTTCTAGCGGGAGTTTCCATGAGCAGTTCTTC

abundance: once
v_gene: TRBV10-1
j_gene: TRBJ2-7
d_gene: -
CDR3aa: CASSGPGDGTYEQYF
CDR3nt: TGCGCCAGCAGTGGTCCTGGGGACGGCACCTACGAGCAGTACTTC

abundance: -
v_gene: TRBV4-1
j_gene: TRBJ1-2
d_gene: TRBD1
CDR3aa: CASSQGTGVDGYTF
CDR3nt: TGCGCCAGCAGCCAAGGGACAGGGGTCGATGGCTACACCTTC

abundance: -
v_gene: TRBV24-1
j_gene: TRBJ2-7
d_gene: TRBD1
CDR3aa: CATSSGTAYEQYF
CDR3nt: TGTGCCACCAGTTCCGGGACAGCCTACGAGCAGTACTTC

abundance: -
v_gene: TRBV12-3/TRBV12-4
j_gene: TRBJ2-6
d_gene: -
CDR3aa: CASSLRIPGANVLTF
CDR3nt: TGTGCCAGCAGTTTACGGATACCTGGGGCCAACGTCCTGACTTTC